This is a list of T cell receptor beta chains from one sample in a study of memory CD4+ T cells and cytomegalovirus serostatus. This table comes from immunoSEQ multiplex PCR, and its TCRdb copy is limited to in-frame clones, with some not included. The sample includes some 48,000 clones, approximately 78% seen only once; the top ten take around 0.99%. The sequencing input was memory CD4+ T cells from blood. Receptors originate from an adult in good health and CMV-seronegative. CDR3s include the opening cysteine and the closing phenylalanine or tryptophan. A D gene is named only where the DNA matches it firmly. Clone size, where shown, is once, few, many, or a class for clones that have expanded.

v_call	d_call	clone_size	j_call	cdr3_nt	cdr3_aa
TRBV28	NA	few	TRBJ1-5	TGTGCCAGCAGTCCTCGGGTCGGGGGGGGCAATCAGCCCCAGCATTTT	CASSPRVGGGNQPQHF
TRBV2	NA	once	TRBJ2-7	TGTGCCAGCAGTCTCCGGGGCCCCAAAGACGAGCAGTACTTC	CASSLRGPKDEQYF
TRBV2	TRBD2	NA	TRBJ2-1	TGTGCCAGTGGAGGGACTAGCGTCTACAATGAGCAGTTCTTC	CASGGTSVYNEQFF
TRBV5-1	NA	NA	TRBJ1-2	TGCGCCAGCAGCTTGTCCCGGGGCGAAAACTATGGCTACACCTTC	CASSLSRGENYGYTF
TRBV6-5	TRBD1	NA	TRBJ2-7	TGTGCCAGCAGCCGGACGGGACAGTACTCCTACGAGCAGTACTTC	CASSRTGQYSYEQYF
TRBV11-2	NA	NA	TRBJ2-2	TGTGCCAGCAGCTTATGGTCGAACACCGGGGAGCTGTTTTTT	CASSLWSNTGELFF
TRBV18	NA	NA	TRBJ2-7	TGTGCCAGCTCTGGAGGGGGAAGCTCCTACGAGCAGTACTTC	CASSGGGSSYEQYF
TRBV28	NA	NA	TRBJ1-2	TGTGCCAGCAGTTTATCCTATTATGGCTACACCTTC	CASSLSYYGYTF
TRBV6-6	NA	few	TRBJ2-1	TGTGCCAGCATGGGCGGCTTTGAGCAGTTCTTC	CASMGGFEQFF
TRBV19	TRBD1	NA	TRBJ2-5	TGTGCCAGTAGTCCGATTCGAGACAGGGGCGGGGAGACCCAGTACTTC	CASSPIRDRGGETQYF
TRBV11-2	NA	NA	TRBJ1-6	TGTGCCAGCAGCTCCGTTAATTCACCCCTCCACTTT	CASSSVNSPLHF
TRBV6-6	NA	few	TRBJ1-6	TGTGCCAGCAGCCCAGGCGGGCAGGGGTTAGCTTCACCCCTCCACTTT	CASSPGGQGLASPLHF
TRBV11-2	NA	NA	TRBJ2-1	TGTGCCAGCAGCTTTTTTCAGACCAGCTACAATGAGCAGTTCTTC	CASSFFQTSYNEQFF
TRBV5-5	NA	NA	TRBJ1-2	TGTGCCAGCAGCGTGGGGGTCGATGGCTACACCTTC	CASSVGVDGYTF
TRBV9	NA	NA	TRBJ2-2	TGTGCCAGCAGCGTGGGCCACACCGGGGAGCTGTTTTTT	CASSVGHTGELFF
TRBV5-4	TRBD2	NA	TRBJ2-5	TGTGCCAGCAGCACCCGGAGCGGGGGGGCGGAGACCCAGTACTTC	CASSTRSGGAETQYF
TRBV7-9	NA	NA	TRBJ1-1	TGTGCCAGCAGCCCTACAAGGAGTCGTACTGAAGCTTTCTTT	CASSPTRSRTEAFF
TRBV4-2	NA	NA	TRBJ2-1	TGTGCCAGCAGCCAAGAACTCGGGCAGCTTTACAATGAGCAGTTCTTC	CASSQELGQLYNEQFF
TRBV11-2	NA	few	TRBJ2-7	TGTGCCAGCAGCTTAAGCAAGCAGTACTTC	CASSLSKQYF
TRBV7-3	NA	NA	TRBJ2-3	TGTGCCAGCAGCTCCTCTCAGGGGGGCGGCACAGATACGCAGTATTTT	CASSSSQGGGTDTQYF
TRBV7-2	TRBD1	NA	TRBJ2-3	TGTGCCAGCAGCACCGGGGGGACAGGGTCGAATACGCAGTATTTT	CASSTGGTGSNTQYF
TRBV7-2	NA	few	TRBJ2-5	TGTGCCAGCAGCCGCAACAGGGTGGGAGAGACCCAGTACTTC	CASSRNRVGETQYF
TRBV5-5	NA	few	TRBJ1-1	TGTGCCAGCAGCAACTCGAGGGGCACTGAAGCTTTCTTT	CASSNSRGTEAFF
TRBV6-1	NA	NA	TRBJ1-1	TGTGCCAGCAGGGACGACAGGACCAAGAACACTGAAGCTTTCTTT	CASRDDRTKNTEAFF
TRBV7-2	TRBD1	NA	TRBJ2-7	TGTGCCAGCAGCTCGGGACAGGGAACCAACGAGCAGTACTTC	CASSSGQGTNEQYF
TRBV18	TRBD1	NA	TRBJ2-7	TGTGCCAGCTCACCACCGCTCGGACAGGACGACTCCTACGAGCAGTACTTC	CASSPPLGQDDSYEQYF
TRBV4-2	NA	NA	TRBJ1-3	TGTGCCAGCAGCTTGGACAGCTCTGGAAACACCATATATTTT	CASSLDSSGNTIYF
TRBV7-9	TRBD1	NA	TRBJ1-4	TGTGCCAGCAGCTTGGAACAGGGGGCGCGTGAAAAACTGTTTTTT	CASSLEQGAREKLFF
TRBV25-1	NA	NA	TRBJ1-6	TGTGCCAGCAGTGAATCTGGGGGTCCTTATAATTCACCCCTCCACTTT	CASSESGGPYNSPLHF
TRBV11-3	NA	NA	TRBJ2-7	TGTGCCAGCAGCTTAACGGGCTACGAGCAGTACTTC	CASSLTGYEQYF
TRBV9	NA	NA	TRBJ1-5	TGTGCCAGCAGCTTGGGGGTGGGGGATCAGCCCCAGCATTTT	CASSLGVGDQPQHF
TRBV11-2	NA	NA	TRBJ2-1	TGTGCCAGCAGCTTGTCGGGACTTAACAATGAGCAGTTCTTC	CASSLSGLNNEQFF
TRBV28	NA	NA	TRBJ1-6	TGTGCCAGCAGTTTATCTCACGATCCCTCGGGGAATTCACCCCTCCACTTT	CASSLSHDPSGNSPLHF
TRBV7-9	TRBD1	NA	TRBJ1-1	TGTGCCAGCAGCCCCAGGGGGGTGGGGTATATGAACACTGAAGCTTTCTTT	CASSPRGVGYMNTEAFF
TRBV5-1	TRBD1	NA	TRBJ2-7	TGCGCCAGCAGCCCTCGGACAGGAACCTACGAGCAGTACTTC	CASSPRTGTYEQYF
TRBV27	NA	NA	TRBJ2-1	TGTGCCAGCAGTTTATCGATGAACAATGAGCAGTTCTTC	CASSLSMNNEQFF
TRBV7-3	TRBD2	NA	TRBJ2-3	TGTGCCAGCAGCTTAGGGGCCGGGGGGTTCACAGATACGCAGTATTTT	CASSLGAGGFTDTQYF
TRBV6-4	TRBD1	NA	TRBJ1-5	TGTGCCAGCAGCCGGGACAGTAATCAGCCCCAGCATTTT	CASSRDSNQPQHF